Sequencing of this T cell receptor beta chain was carried out in a study of spatial heterogeneity in lung cancer. There are a few counts of this clonotype. Its antigen is not identified. TCRdb redid the calling of the 5' RACE reads with MiXCR, one entry per CDR3 protein. This sample has around 3,700 distinct CDR3 sequences, with roughly 30% found just once. Findings and caveats of the study: For tumor T cells, estimated coverage reached only about 7% (alpha) and 13% (beta). Within tumors, counts of expanded alpha and beta TCRs tracked tumor mutation counts.

Time point here: sample taken at primary tumor resection. This receptor was identified in a female donor with early-stage non-small cell lung cancer. Sample: lung tumor tissue, taken at surgery.

The CDR3 reads CASSALGETQYF. The CDR3 DNA reads TGTGCCAGCTCAGCGCTAGGGGAGACCCAGTACTTC. The gene calls are TRBV18 and TRBJ2-5; D remains ambiguous. Trimming removed 5 bases from V and 5 bases from J, with 9 bases in between. CDR3 length: 12 residues. The germline V gene has CDR1 KGHSH and CDR2 LQKENI.